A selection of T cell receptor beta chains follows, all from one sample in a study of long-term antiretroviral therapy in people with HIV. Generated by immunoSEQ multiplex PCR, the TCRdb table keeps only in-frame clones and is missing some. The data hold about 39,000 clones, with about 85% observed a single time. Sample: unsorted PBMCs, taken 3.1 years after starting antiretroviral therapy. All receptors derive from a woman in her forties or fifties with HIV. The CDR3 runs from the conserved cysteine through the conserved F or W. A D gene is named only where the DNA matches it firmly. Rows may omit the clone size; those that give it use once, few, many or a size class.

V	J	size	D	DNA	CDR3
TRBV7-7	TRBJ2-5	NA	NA	TGTGCTAGCAGCTTAGGAGGGGGGGAGACCCAGTACTTC	CASSLGGGETQYF
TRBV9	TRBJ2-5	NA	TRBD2	TGTGCCAGCAGCCCAAACCCCTCCCAGCGAGCGGGGGAGACCCAGTACTTC	CASSPNPSQRAGETQYF
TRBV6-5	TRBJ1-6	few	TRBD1	TGTGCCAGCAGTCTAGGACAGGGTTATAATTCACCCCTCCACTTT	CASSLGQGYNSPLHF
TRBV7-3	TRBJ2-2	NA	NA	TGTGCCAGCAGCTTAAGACAGGCACTGAACACCGGGGAGCTGTTTTTT	CASSLRQALNTGELFF
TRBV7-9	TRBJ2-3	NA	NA	TGTGCCAGCAGCTTAGTTTCTTTTGGGGGCACAGATACGCAGTATTTT	CASSLVSFGGTDTQYF
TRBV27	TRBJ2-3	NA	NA	TGTGCCAGCAGTTTTGGCGGGGGCACAGATACGCAGTATTTT	CASSFGGGTDTQYF
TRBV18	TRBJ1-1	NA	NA	TGTGCCAGCTCACCGACTACTCGAGGCGACACTGAAGCTTTCTTT	CASSPTTRGDTEAFF
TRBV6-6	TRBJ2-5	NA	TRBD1	TGTGCCAGCAGTTACAGGGGGCGGGAGACCCAGTACTTC	CASSYRGRETQYF
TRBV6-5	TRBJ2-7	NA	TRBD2	TGTGCCAGCAGTTACCGGACTAGCGACTACGAGCAGTACTTC	CASSYRTSDYEQYF
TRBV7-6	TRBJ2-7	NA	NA	TGTGCCAGCAGCTTAGGCGGAGGACTGGCCTACGAGCAGTACTTC	CASSLGGGLAYEQYF
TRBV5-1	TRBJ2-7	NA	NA	TGCGCCAGCAGCTTGGGACGGATCCCCTACGAGCAGTACTTC	CASSLGRIPYEQYF
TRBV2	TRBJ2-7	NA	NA	TGTGCCAGCAGTGGCCGCACAGAAAACGAGCAGTACTTC	CASSGRTENEQYF
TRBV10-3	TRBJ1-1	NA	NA	TGTGCCATCAGCAGGGATTATACTGAAGCTTTCTTT	CAISRDYTEAFF
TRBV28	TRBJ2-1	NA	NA	TGTGCCAGCAGTTCCCTCGGGGGCGGATCCTACAATGAGCAGTTCTTC	CASSSLGGGSYNEQFF
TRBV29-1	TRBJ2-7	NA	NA	TGCAGCGTTCGGCTCATTAACTCCTACGAGCAGTACTTC	CSVRLINSYEQYF
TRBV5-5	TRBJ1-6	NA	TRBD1	TGTGCCAGCAGCTCGGAGAGGACAGGGAATTCACCCCTCCACTTT	CASSSERTGNSPLHF